A single sample gave rise to the 26 T cell receptor beta chains below, sequenced in a study of blood T cells in healthy people across ages. A second about 6 to 12 cycle PCR used barcoded and J-beta primers. TCRdb independently ran MiXCR on the 5' RACE reads; one entry per CDR3 protein. The sample includes around 1,500,000 distinct CDR3 sequences, around 39% seen only once; the top ten take roughly 7.9%. What was sequenced was blood. These receptors were taken from a woman between 18 and 30 years old in good health.

The chain recombines TRBV7-9 with TRBJ2-5, with D tentatively TRBD1 (6 bases). There are 14 residues in the CDR3. The germline V gene encodes CDR1 SEHNR and CDR2 FQNEAQ (reference sequence). The V end lost 3 bases, the J end lost 1 base, and 9 bases lay between the germline ends. The CDR3 nucleotides are TGTGCCAGCAGCTTTCGGACAGTCCAAGAGACCCAGTACTTC. Translating it yields CASSFRTVQETQYF.

V usage is TRBV20-1 and J usage is TRBJ1-5; D perhaps matches TRBD1 (6 bases). V was cut by 7 bases and J by 2 bases, with 18 bases left in between. Germline V CDR1 and CDR2: DFQATT, SNEGSKA (reference sequence). The CDR3 has 15 amino acids. CDR3 sequence (DNA): TGCAGTGGGACGGGGGGGCTTTCTGGCAATCAGCCCCAGCATTTT. Protein sequence: CSGTGGLSGNQPQHF.

The chain carries TRBV7-9 and TRBJ2-1; D is perhaps TRBD1 or TRBD2 (5 bases each). The CDR3 length is 14 residues. Germline loops: CDR1 SEHNR, CDR2 FQNEAQ (reference sequence). The V end was cut by 3 bases, the J end by 10 bases, with 16 bases between. CDR3 sequence: CASSFWDDEGEQFF. DNA of the CDR3: TGTGCCAGCAGCTTTTGGGACGACGAGGGGGAGCAGTTCTTC.

The gene calls are TRBV10-3 and TRBJ2-5; D not certain. The length of the CDR3 is 13 residues. V was cut by 2 bases and J by 3 bases, with 7 bases left in between. The germline CDR1 and CDR2 sequences are ENHRY and SYGVKD. This chain's CDR3 is CAISETAKETQYF. Here the CDR3 DNA reads TGTGCCATCAGTGAGACTGCTAAAGAGACCCAGTACTTC.

The chain is built from TRBV27 and TRBJ2-1; the D gene is possibly TRBD2 (7 bases). CDR1 is MNHEY and CDR2 is SMNVEV in the germline V gene (reference sequence). Trimming took 2 bases from V and 9 from J, leaving 20 bases between them. This CDR3 region has 16 residues. The CDR3 region has the DNA TGTGCCAGCAGTTTAGACCACTTTGGGGGGGCCACTGAGCAGTTCTTC. Translated: CASSLDHFGGATEQFF.

This chain joins TRBV5-6 and TRBJ2-5; TRBD2 agrees at 13 bases. The CDR3 runs to 17 residues. The trim removed 4 bases at V and 2 bases at J, leaving 8 bases unmatched. Per the germline V gene, CDR1 is SGHDT and CDR2 is YYEEEE. CDR3 protein: CASSPTRTSGRQETQYF. CDR3 nucleotides: TGTGCCAGCAGCCCGACGAGGACTAGCGGGAGACAAGAGACCCAGTACTTC.

This clonotype was observed a handful of times. This rearrangement joins TRBV7-9 to TRBJ1-1; tentatively, D is TRBD1 (6 bases). V lost 5 bases and J lost 1, with 11 bases in between. CDR1 is SEHNR and CDR2 is FQNEAQ in the germline V gene (reference sequence). There are 14 residues in the CDR3. The CDR3 protein is CASSEQGANTEAFF. Here the CDR3 DNA reads TGTGCCAGCAGCGAACAGGGTGCGAACACTGAAGCTTTCTTT.

Note on this clonotype: The junction departs from the called germline gene at one end, perhaps through a read error. This chain connects TRBV12-3 or TRBV12-4 to TRBJ1-1, with D unclear. There are 13 residues in the CDR3. The CDR3 DNA is TGTGCCGGCAGCCCCTTGGAGAACACTGAAGCTTTCTTT. The encoded protein is CAGSPLENTEAFF.

The genes are TRBV5-1 and TRBJ2-1; 9 bases map to TRBD1. The trim removed 5 bases at V and 1 base at J, leaving 4 bases unmatched. The CDR3 loop spans 15 amino acids. Germline loops: CDR1 SGHRS, CDR2 YFSETQ. The CDR3 sequence: CASRGGQGSYNEQFF. The CDR3 DNA is TGCGCCAGCAGGGGTGGACAGGGGTCCTACAATGAGCAGTTCTTC.

V usage is TRBV20-1 and J usage is TRBJ2-4; 9 bases match TRBD1. The DNA end lines up better with TRBJ2-7; the J call may be wrong. CDR3 size: 12 residues. CDR1 and CDR2 from the germline V gene are DFQATT and SNEGSKA (reference sequence). Here the CDR3 DNA reads TGCAGTGCTACGGGACAGGGCCACGAGCAGTACTTC. Residues: CSATGQGHEQYF.

The chain has TRBV3-1 and TRBJ2-2; D remains unclear. V was shortened by 0 bases and J by 6 bases, with 8 bases between the two germline ends. The CDR3 totals 14 residues. CDR1 LGHDT and CDR2 YNNKEL come from the germline V gene (reference sequence). CDR3 sequence reads: CASSQDWIAGELFF. DNA for the CDR3: TGTGCCAGCAGCCAAGACTGGATCGCCGGGGAGCTGTTTTTT.

This chain connects TRBV29-1 to TRBJ1-5, with D possibly being TRBD1 (6 bases). CDR1 and CDR2 from the germline V gene are SQVTM and ANQGSEA. V was clipped by 4 bases and J by 3 bases, with 7 bases between them. The CDR3 has 12 residues. CDR3 sequence (DNA): TGCAGCGTTGCGGGGGCCAATCAGCCCCAGCATTTT. This translates into CSVAGANQPQHF.

V is TRBV29-1 and J is TRBJ2-1; D uncertain. Germline CDR1 and CDR2: SQVTM and ANQGSEA. V was shortened by 4 bases and J by 10 bases, with 14 bases between the two germline ends. The CDR3 loop spans 12 amino acids. The CDR3 spells CSVAPRYGEQFF. In DNA, the CDR3 is TGCAGCGTTGCCCCCAGATACGGCGAGCAGTTCTTC.

This clonotype has only one observation. The rearrangement joins TRBV4-2 to TRBJ1-1, with 7 bases fitting TRBD1. V was clipped by 0 bases and J by 12 bases; unmatched bases: 16. Looked up from germline, CDR1 is LGHNA and CDR2 is YNFKEQ. CDR3 size: 16 residues. This CDR3 reads CASSQDPGQPGGETFF. The DNA of the CDR3 is TGTGCCAGCAGCCAAGACCCGGGACAGCCGGGCGGGGAGACTTTCTTT.

The J gene is TRBJ2-7, the V gene TRBV7-9; possibly TRBD2 for D (6 bases). Germline assignment: CDR1 SEHNR and CDR2 FQNEAQ (reference sequence). V lost 1 base and J lost 0, with 16 bases in between. The CDR3 totals 17 residues. The CDR3 loop is CASSLVRLAPSSYEQYF. As DNA, the CDR3 is TGTGCCAGCAGCTTAGTGCGTCTAGCGCCGAGCTCCTACGAGCAGTACTTC.

This clonotype turned up a few times. The CDR3 protein is CASSNRVSYNEQFF. CDR3 nucleotides: TGTGCCAGCAGCAACAGGGTCTCCTACAATGAGCAGTTCTTC. This chain uses TRBV7-2 with TRBJ2-1, with D possibly being TRBD1 (6 bases). The CDR3 runs to 14 residues. Trimming removed 5 bases from V and 0 bases from J, with 8 bases in between. Per germline, CDR1 SGHTA and CDR2 FQGNSA.

This clonotype was counted between two and nine times. The chain couples TRBV10-3 to TRBJ2-1; 7 bases are a match to TRBD2. This CDR3 has 16 residues. In germline, CDR1 is ENHRY, CDR2 SYGVKD. The ends lost 3 bases at V and 7 bases at J; junction bases unmatched: 12. CDR3 in DNA: TGTGCCATCAGTGACTCCGGTAGCGGGTATTTAAATGAGCAGTTCTTC. The encoded protein is CAISDSGSGYLNEQFF.

CDR3 protein: CASSVDRDREAYGYTF. CDR3 DNA sequence: TGTGCCAGCAGCGTAGACCGGGACAGGGAAGCCTATGGCTACACCTTC. This sequence joins TRBV9 and TRBJ1-2; 9 bases match TRBD1. The CDR3 consists of 16 residues. From germline, CDR1 is SGDLS and CDR2 YYNGEE. J was trimmed by 4 bases and V by 0 bases; bases with no gene match: 7.

The rearrangement links TRBV7-2 to TRBJ2-7; 8 bases are shared with TRBD2. The CDR3 has 17 amino acids. Germline assignment: CDR1 SGHTA and CDR2 FQGNSA. V lost 1 base and J lost 0; bases outside the gene matches: 8. CDR3 sequence: CASSLVVSGMSSYEQYF. The CDR3 nucleotides read TGTGCCAGCAGCTTAGTGGTTAGCGGGATGAGCTCCTACGAGCAGTACTTC.

The V call is TRBV7-9, the J call TRBJ1-2; the match to TRBD1 covers 11 bases. V lost 1 base, J lost 8 bases, and 6 bases stayed unmatched. Germline V gives CDR1 SEHNR, CDR2 FQNEAQ (reference sequence). The CDR3 length is 15 residues. The CDR3 is CASSLGTGGAEGYTF. The DNA for the CDR3 is TGTGCCAGCAGCTTAGGGACAGGGGGCGCAGAAGGCTACACCTTC.

Only a few counts were recorded for this clonotype. The rearrangement joins TRBV27 to TRBJ1-2; TRBD1 matches 9 bases. The CDR3 is 14 amino acids. The J segment lost 7 bases and the V segment lost 5 bases, leaving 8 bases of the junction unmatched. CDR1 is MNHEY, CDR2 SMNVEV, per germline (reference sequence). The CDR3 DNA sequence: TGTGCCAGCAGTACTCGGGACAGGGTAACTGGCTACACCTTC. Translated: CASSTRDRVTGYTF.

Only a few counts were recorded for this clonotype. V gene TRBV12-1 combines with J gene TRBJ2-7; TRBD2 reflects the table's D call only, with no check against the DNA. TRBV12-1 is listed as a pseudogene. The CDR3 loop spans 14 amino acids. Here the CDR3 reads CASSFVQGLEVQYF. The CDR3 DNA reads as TGTGCCAGCAGCTTTGTTCAGGGACTCGAGGTACAGTACTTC.

The chain couples TRBV7-9 to TRBJ2-1; D call uncertain. V dropped 5 bases and J dropped 5 bases, with 10 bases sitting between them. Germline V lookup: CDR1 SEHNR, CDR2 FQNEAQ (reference sequence). The CDR3 runs 13 residues. In DNA form, the CDR3 reads TGTGCCAGCAGCACCGGGTCCAACAATGAGCAGTTCTTC. The encoded protein is CASSTGSNNEQFF.

The chain combines TRBV5-1 with TRBJ2-1; 12 nucleotides line up with TRBD2. Germline CDR1 reads SGHRS; CDR2 reads YFSETQ. The CDR3 has 15 amino acids. V lost 5 bases, J lost 7 bases, and 7 bases stayed unmatched. The CDR3 bases are TGCGCCAGCAGTCGGACTAGCGGGATGGAGAATGAGCAGTTCTTC. Amino acids: CASSRTSGMENEQFF. Looking up the rest from reference TRBV5-1 and TRBJ2-1 gives the full variable domain: KAGVTQTPRYLIKTRGQQVTLSCSPISGHRSVSWYQQTPGQGLQFLFEYFSETQRNKGNFPGRFSGRQFSNSRSEMNVSTLELGDSALYLCASSRTSGMENEQFFGPGTRLTVL.

In DNA, the CDR3 is TGCAGCGTTAACAGGGGGCTGAACACCGGGGAGCTGTTTTTT. Its protein is CSVNRGLNTGELFF. The chain couples TRBV29-1 to TRBJ2-2; 9 bases match TRBD1. This CDR3 has 14 amino acids. Unmatched junction bases numbered 2, after V lost 5 bases and J lost 1 base. Germline values: CDR1 SQVTM, CDR2 ANQGSEA.

This clonotype has more than one count but fewer than ten. The V and J genes are TRBV7-2 and TRBJ2-5; D is perhaps TRBD1 (6 bases). From germline, CDR1 is SGHTA and CDR2 FQGNSA. Trimming shortened V by 4 bases and J by 0 bases, and 12 bases separated the two germline ends. The CDR3 runs to 15 residues. The CDR3 region is CASSSGQTYQETQYF. The DNA of the CDR3 is TGTGCCAGCAGCTCGGGACAAACGTACCAAGAGACCCAGTACTTC.